This T cell receptor beta chain was profiled in a study of blood T cell repertoires in COVID-19. At the level of the study: Sites in the United States, Italy and Spain provided acute and convalescent COVID-19 samples. T cells, B-cell-depleted T cells, or PBMCs supplied cDNA or gDNA.

In the authors' methods: Researchers report that nucleated cell counts were estimated from reference gene primer amplification. TCRdb keeps only in-frame clones here, not all; method: immunoSEQ multiplex PCR. That table furnishes V, J and clone size, whereas the DNA furnished D and trimming. This sample has hundreds of thousands of clones, with about 91% found just once. CDR1 SGDLS and CDR2 YYNGEE come from the germline V gene. Trimming removed 4 bases from V and 2 bases from J; junction bases left unmatched: 6. This CDR3 spans 17 amino acids. The Seattle patients joined while their infection was active and were tracked longitudinally afterward.

This clonotype originated in a man between 18 and 35 years old with COVID-19, enrolled during active disease. Sequences were obtained from peripheral blood. This chain joins TRBV9 and TRBJ2-3; 14 bases are a match to TRBD2. The CDR3 is CASSQTSGGAITDTQYF. CDR3 nucleotide sequence: TGTGCCAGCAGCCAGACTAGCGGGGGGGCGATCACAGATACGCAGTATTTT.